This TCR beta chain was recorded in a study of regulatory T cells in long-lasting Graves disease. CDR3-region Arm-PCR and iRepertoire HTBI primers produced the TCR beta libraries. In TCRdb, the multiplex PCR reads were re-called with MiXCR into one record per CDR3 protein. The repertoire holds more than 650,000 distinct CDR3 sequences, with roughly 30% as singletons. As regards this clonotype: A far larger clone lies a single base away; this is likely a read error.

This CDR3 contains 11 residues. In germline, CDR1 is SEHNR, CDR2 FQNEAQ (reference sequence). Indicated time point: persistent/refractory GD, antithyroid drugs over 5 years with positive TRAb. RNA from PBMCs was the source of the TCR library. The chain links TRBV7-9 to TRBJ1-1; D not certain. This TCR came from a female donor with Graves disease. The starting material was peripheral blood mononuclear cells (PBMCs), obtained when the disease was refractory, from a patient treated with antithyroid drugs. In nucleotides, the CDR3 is TGTGCCAGCAGCTTAGACACTGAAGCTCTCTTT. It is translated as CASSLDTEALF.